Included here is one TCR beta chain sequence, with context. Its antigen is currently unknown. This sample stems from a study of T cell responses to AZD1222 COVID-19 vaccine. Across the study: Second-dose timings of about 4 or about 12 weeks were pooled. General observations from the study: Donors were mostly white British, more females; clonal diversity possibly underestimated. When two AZD1222 doses had been given, Spike-specific TCR breadth and depth rose.

Clones were read by immunoSEQ multiplex PCR, and TCRdb kept only the in-frame ones, dropping some. This table holds over 150,000 clones, about 90% found once. The CDR3 covers 15 residues. CDR1 and CDR2 (germline): LNHDA, SQIVND (reference sequence). Trimming took 5 bases from V and 4 from J, leaving 15 bases between them. This sequence joins TRBV19 and TRBJ1-3; D perhaps matches TRBD1 (6 bases). This clonotype originated in an adult in good health. The specimen was peripheral blood, collected on day 0 of AZD1222 vaccination. CDR3 loop: CASSPQGGPGNTIYF. The DNA of the CDR3 is TGTGCCAGTAGTCCACAGGGAGGACCCGGAAACACCATATATTTT.